The source of this T cell receptor beta chain is a study of blood T cell repertoires in COVID-19 (dated by TCRdb to about 2020). With regard to the full study: Samples from collaborators originated in the United States, Italy and Spain and spanned both the acute and convalescent phases of COVID-19. The dataset comprised deeply sampled blood TCRbeta repertoires from subjects exposed to, actively infected with, or recovered from COVID-19. The samples were drawn from the first 160 participants of the ongoing ImmuneRACE study and from some 1,300 subjects provided by 6 global collaborators. A freely available public database, intended as a resource for researchers studying the immune response to SARS-CoV-2, is where the repertoires were released. HLA class I and class II types, where available, came from metadata supplied by the sample provider rather than from assay-based typing. The sample metadata nearly always contained a de-identified subject ID, COVID-19 status, age in years and sex. The material from the prospective study consisted of cDNA or gDNA derived from T cells, B-cell-depleted T cells, or PBMCs.

About this clone itself: Its antigen target is currently unknown. Per-base qualities were not stored, and no clone one base away is much larger.

Per the germline V gene, SGHRS is the CDR1 and YFSETQ is the CDR2. The CDR3 sequence holds 16 residues, the cysteine and phenylalanine included. The read is trimmed to its CDR3 DNA, 48 bases read in frame from base 1. Relative to germline, V is 4 bases shorter and J is 3 bases shorter, with 19 bases between their ends. The immunoSEQ Assay, a bias-controlled multiplex PCR, was used to amplify TCRbeta CDR3 regions from genomic DNA. Under the source paper's analysis protocol: Within the assay, amplification of reference gene primers was used to estimate how many nucleated cells each sample contained. To quantify the absolute abundance of each unique TCRbeta CDR3 rearrangement, sequence reads were collapsed and filtered. For each sample, productive Simpson clonality was calculated as the square root of Simpson's diversity index over productive rearrangements. In its TCRdb copy, this immuneACCESS table keeps in-frame sequences only and misses some clones. Where compared with another copy, unresolved V genes explain less than half of these, and the others have no known cause. Clonal size and the V and J genes are those of that table, whereas D and trimming came from the DNA. Counted in this sample were about 49,000 clones; around 87% of them appeared once. The ten most abundant clones make up 2.1% of the sample.

One collaborating source in Seattle enrolled patients during active infection and followed them longitudinally through the course of disease. Whole blood was collected in K2EDTA tubes by collaborating institutions according to the institutions' own protocols. For TCRbeta analysis, collaborators shipped samples in one of three forms: frozen whole blood, isolated PBMCs, or DNA extracted from either of those sample types. General study outcomes and caveats: The quantity of clinical and demographic metadata differed by source and by participant and was supplied without curation.

Specimen: peripheral blood. The sequence was obtained from an elderly woman with COVID-19, enrolled during active disease. The sequence joins TRBV5-1 to TRBJ1-1; D gene: possibly TRBD1, on 6 matching bases. Here is the DNA: TGCGCCAGCAGCCCGTTACAGGGAAGGAGAGACACTGAAGCTTTCTTT. Its coded protein is CASSPLQGRRDTEAFF. Joined to the reference TRBV5-1 and TRBJ1-1 proteins, this CDR3 gives the full variable domain: KAGVTQTPRYLIKTRGQQVTLSCSPISGHRSVSWYQQTPGQGLQFLFEYFSETQRNKGNFPGRFSGRQFSNSRSEMNVSTLELGDSALYLCASSPLQGRRDTEAFFGQGTRLTVV.